This T cell receptor (beta chain) was retrieved from a study of post-analysis software for immune sequencing data. About the research overall: Included courses were relapsing-remitting and secondary progressive multiple sclerosis; progressive-relapsing multiple sclerosis was also included. Study findings and constraints: Five or six TRBV segments (TRBV5-6, TRBV5-1 and TRBV20-1 among them) occurred more frequently in patients than in controls. Controls' normalized Chao1 diversity significantly exceeded that of multiple sclerosis patients.

The CDR3 consists of 11 residues. Germline CDR1 and CDR2: SQVTM and ANQGSEA. The V end was cut by 3 bases, the J end by 3 bases, with 5 bases between. Concerning this clonotype: The antigen remains unidentified.

TCR beta cDNA libraries had unique molecular identifiers. Via MiXCR, TCRdb re-called the PCR reads, giving one row per CDR3 protein. The data contain roughly 870,000 distinct CDR3 sequences, about 50% of them singletons. The chain couples TRBV29-1 to TRBJ1-2, with D unresolved. The material sequenced was blood. This clonotype was sampled from a girl under 18 with multiple sclerosis. The CDR3 spells CSVDKDYGYTF. The CDR3 region has the DNA TGCAGCGTTGATAAGGACTATGGCTACACCTTC.